The source of this TCR beta chain is a study of Graves' ophthalmopathy and Graves' hyperthyroidism. Study-level points and caveats: With approximately 88% sensitivity and roughly 80% specificity, a 13-signature model separated ophthalmopathy from stable hyperthyroidism. Thyroid clonotypes that were expanded above 0.001 frequency mostly also appeared in blood.

In regard to this clonotype: The antigen is not known. The junction shows a germline mismatch at one end, possibly a read error.

The study amplified TCR beta CDR3 regions using RNA transcripts. HTBI primers served in a first-round RT-PCR, which a second-round multiplex PCR followed. In TCRdb, the multiplex PCR reads were re-called with MiXCR into one record per CDR3 protein. The sample consists of hundreds of thousands of distinct CDR3 sequences, about 38% of them appearing once. The CDR3 is 16 amino acids. The germline V gene has CDR1 SGHAT and CDR2 FQNNGV. Ophthalmopathy was moderately-to-severely active, CAS at least 3, NOSPECS at least 4, lasting under 3 months. Uncontrolled infections, other autoimmune diseases, pregnancy or lactation barred patients from enrollment.

The chain combines TRBV11-2 with TRBJ1-4, with D hard to call. The sequenced sample consisted of peripheral blood. This clonotype was sampled from an adult man with Graves' ophthalmopathy. The CDR3 loop is CASSQSPLISNEKLFF. For the CDR3, the DNA is TGCGCCAGCAGCCAGTCCCCTTTGATCTCTAATGAAAAACTGTTTTTT.